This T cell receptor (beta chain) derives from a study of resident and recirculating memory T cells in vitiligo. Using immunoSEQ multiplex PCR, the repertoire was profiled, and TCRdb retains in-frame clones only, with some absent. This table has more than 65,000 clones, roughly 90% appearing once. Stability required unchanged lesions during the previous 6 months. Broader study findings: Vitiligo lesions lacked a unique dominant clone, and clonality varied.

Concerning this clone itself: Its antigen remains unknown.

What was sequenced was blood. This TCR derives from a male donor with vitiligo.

The chain's CDR3 is CASKYGGNYEQYF. The CDR3 DNA is TGTGCCAGCAAATACGGGGGGAACTACGAGCAGTACTTC. This chain joins TRBV6-5 and TRBJ2-7; 7 nucleotides align to TRBD2. The V segment lost 7 bases and the J segment 3 bases; nucleotides outside the gene matches: 6. This CDR3 spans 13 amino acids. CDR1 MNHEY and CDR2 SVGAGI come from the germline V gene.